This T cell receptor beta chain was recovered during a study of graft-versus-host responses after intestinal transplantation. Overall study context: Transplant types were multivisceral, liver-intestinal, or isolated intestinal. Points from the study as a whole: GvH clones turned up in recipient marrow; some had shown up first in ileum or blood.

Produced via immunoSEQ multiplex PCR; TCRdb's table is partial and in-frame only. The table includes around 100,000 clones, roughly nine tenths detected once. CDR3 size: 13 residues. Germline CDR1 GTSNPN, CDR2 SVGIG (reference sequence). Trimming took off 5 bases at V and 2 bases at J, with 9 bases between the two ends. Regarding this clone: Its antigen is unknown.

This material consisted of unstimulated CD4+ T cells sorted from spleen or lymph node cells, taken before transplant. This sequence joins TRBV30 and TRBJ2-2, with a tentative D call TRBD2 (6 bases). The TCR originated in a human donor who was the organ donor for an intestinal transplant. The chain's CDR3 is CAWGGLNTGELFF. CDR3 nucleotides: TGTGCCTGGGGGGGACTTAACACCGGGGAGCTGTTTTTT.